Each of the 27 T cell receptor beta chains below was sequenced from the same sample in a study of shared clonotypes between healthy human individuals. Method: immunoSEQ multiplex PCR; TCRdb's copy keeps in-frame clones and lacks some. In the table there are approximately 640,000 clones, around 90% of which are singletons. Sequencing input: memory CD8+ T cells from PBMCs. Described subset: CD45RO+ cells pooled with CCR7-negative TemRA cells. These receptors all stem from a man aged 18 to 29 in good health. Some clones in this sample may be carry-over from other donors' samples.

To note about this clone: Within the sample, other DNA sequences also encode this same CDR3. This chain connects TRBV9 to TRBJ2-7; D uncertain. V lost 0 bases and J lost 2, with 12 bases in between. Germline lookup yields CDR1 SGDLS and CDR2 YYNGEE. This CDR3 has 15 amino acids. This chain's CDR3 is CASSVAPGQTYEQYF. For the CDR3, the DNA is TGTGCCAGCAGCGTAGCCCCGGGCCAAACCTACGAGCAGTACTTC.

The chain carries TRBV30 and TRBJ2-4, with a tentative D call TRBD1 (5 bases). The CDR3 is 17 residues long. Trimming left V 1 base short and J 1 base short, with 17 bases between. Per the germline V gene, CDR1 is GTSNPN and CDR2 is SVGIG (reference sequence). DNA of the CDR3: TGTGCCTGGAGTGCACCTACCTCAGGGTGGGCCAAAAACATTCAGTACTTC. This translates into CAWSAPTSGWAKNIQYF.

The V gene is TRBV27, the J gene TRBJ1-5; TRBD1 is a possible D gene (5 bases). V gave up 3 bases and J gave up 7 bases, with 13 bases separating them. CDR3 length: 14 amino acids. Germline CDR1 is MNHEY and CDR2 is SMNVEV (reference sequence). The CDR3 loop is CASSFSGPWQPQHF. In nucleotides, the CDR3 is TGTGCCAGCAGTTTCTCAGGGCCCTGGCAGCCCCAGCATTTT.

The rearrangement uses TRBV6-5 and TRBJ2-5, with D maybe TRBD2 (6 bases). Germline values: CDR1 MNHEY, CDR2 SVGAGI. This CDR3 region has 16 residues. The germline V and J ends were trimmed by 0 bases and 1 base, with 12 bases remaining between them. CDR3 sequence: CASSYSTAGLQETQYF. The CDR3 coding sequence is TGTGCCAGCAGTTACTCGACGGCGGGACTCCAAGAGACCCAGTACTTC.

The chain uses TRBV15 and TRBJ1-4; possible D gene TRBD1, 5 bases. Germline CDR1 reads LNHNV; CDR2 reads YYDKDF (reference sequence). The CDR3 is made up of 12 amino acids. Trimming removed 4 bases from V and 14 bases from J, with 14 bases in between. The CDR3 protein is CATSTRAGGLFF. The CDR3 DNA follows: TGTGCCACCAGCACCCGTGCGGGGGGGCTGTTTTTT.

This chain links TRBV11-2 with TRBJ2-3; 7 bases agree with TRBD2. The germline gives CDR1 SGHAT, CDR2 FQNNGV. After removal of 1 base from V and 4 bases from J, the junction contained 8 bases not matched to a gene. The CDR3 length is 16 residues. The DNA of the CDR3 is TGTGCCAGCAGCTTAGGGACTCGGGGAGGGCCAGATACGCAGTATTTT. Residues: CASSLGTRGGPDTQYF. Combining the CDR3 with reference TRBV11-2 and TRBJ2-3 gives the whole variable domain EAGVAQSPRYKIIEKRQSVAFWCNPISGHATLYWYQQILGQGPKLLIQFQNNGVVDDSQLPKDRFSAERLKGVDSTLKIQPAKLEDSAVYLCASSLGTRGGPDTQYFGPGTRLTVL.

The V and J genes are TRBV7-9 and TRBJ1-2, with D tentatively TRBD1 (5 bases). Germline V gene lookup returns CDR1 SEHNR and CDR2 FQNEAQ (reference sequence). The CDR3 covers 15 residues. Between the trimmed V and J ends, which lost 1 base and 8 bases, there was a span of 17 bases. This chain's CDR3 is CASSLGGVPAEGYTF. The CDR3, as DNA: TGTGCCAGCAGCTTAGGGGGGGTCCCAGCAGAAGGCTACACCTTC.

The CDR3 DNA is TGTGCCAGCAGTGCACGGGGACTAGCGGGAGAGGTCTACGAGCAGTACTTC. As protein: CASSARGLAGEVYEQYF. V usage is TRBV27 and J usage is TRBJ2-7, with TRBD2 matching 14 bases. The V gene end was trimmed by 5 bases and the J gene end by 3 bases; junction bases not matched to a gene: 9. The CDR3 length is 17 residues. CDR1 is MNHEY, CDR2 SMNVEV, per germline (reference sequence).

This clone was seen once. The CDR3 loop reads CASGLVGLASVTDTQYF. In DNA, the CDR3 is TGTGCTAGTGGTTTGGTGGGACTCGCTTCGGTAACAGATACGCAGTATTTT. J is TRBJ2-3 and V is TRBV12-5; possible D gene TRBD2, 6 bases. The CDR3 consists of 17 residues. Germline-derived CDR1 and CDR2 are LGHNT and FRNRAP. Trimming shortened V by 0 bases and J by 3 bases, and 16 bases separated the two germline ends.

The CDR3 spells CASSSPDGKLFF. DNA of the CDR3: TGTGCCAGTAGTAGCCCGGATGGGAAACTGTTTTTT. V is TRBV19 and J is TRBJ1-4; D gene unclear. The CDR3 runs to 12 residues. CDR1 is LNHDA and CDR2 is SQIVND in the germline V gene (reference sequence). V was pared by 4 bases and J by 11 bases, with 11 bases between.

This clone was recorded once. The chain employs TRBV7-6 and TRBJ2-1, with D uncertain. Germline CDR1 is SGHVS and CDR2 is FNYEAQ. V lost 1 base to trimming and J lost 2 bases, with 9 bases between them. The CDR3 is 15 amino acids. The CDR3 sequence: CASSLGQGTYNEQFF. The CDR3 DNA sequence: TGTGCCAGCAGCTTAGGACAAGGAACCTACAATGAGCAGTTCTTC.

The genes are TRBV19 and TRBJ1-1; weak D call: TRBD1 (5 bases). The CDR3 covers 14 residues. The germline V gene has CDR1 LNHDA and CDR2 SQIVND (reference sequence). V was clipped by 5 bases and J by 4 bases, with 14 bases between them. The CDR3 region is CASSPGGFGTEAFF. Here the CDR3 DNA reads TGTGCCAGTAGTCCCGGGGGGTTCGGCACTGAAGCTTTCTTT.

The sample holds many counts of this clone. The chain employs TRBV27 and TRBJ1-1; TRBD1 might be the D (6 bases). The ends were cut back, 6 bases at V and 7 bases at J, with 15 bases in the middle. The CDR3 consists of 13 residues. Germline V lookup: CDR1 MNHEY, CDR2 SMNVEV (reference sequence). The CDR3: CASSPRGPDEAFF. CDR3 DNA sequence: TGTGCCAGCAGCCCCCGGGGGCCCGATGAAGCTTTCTTT.

Only one count was recorded for this clone. The CDR3 sequence is CASSLERERTGELFF. The DNA for the CDR3 is TGTGCCAGCAGCTTGGAGCGGGAGAGGACCGGGGAGCTGTTTTTT. The gene calls are TRBV5-4 and TRBJ2-2; TRBD2 matches at 8 bases. Germline CDR1 is SGHNT and CDR2 is YYREEE (reference sequence). Trimming at V came to 0 bases and at J to 5 bases, leaving 3 bases not matched to a gene. This CDR3 has 15 amino acids.

The chain recombines TRBV2 with TRBJ2-7; 11 bases are shared with TRBD2. The length of the CDR3 is 17 residues. J lost 2 bases, V lost 8 bases, and 14 bases had no gene match. Germline V CDR1 and CDR2: SNHLY, FYNNEI. As DNA, the CDR3 is TGTGCCAGCTCAAATCTCCTACTAGCGGGGGAAACCTACGAGCAGTACTTC. Amino acid sequence: CASSNLLLAGETYEQYF.

The V and J genes are TRBV27 and TRBJ2-7; perhaps TRBD1 as D (6 bases). This CDR3 region has 15 residues. CDR1 MNHEY and CDR2 SMNVEV come from the germline V gene (reference sequence). Trimming took 5 bases from V and 3 from J, leaving 17 bases between them. This CDR3 is CASSALRGRDYEQYF. CDR3 sequence (DNA): TGTGCCAGCAGTGCCCTCAGGGGCCGGGACTACGAGCAGTACTTC.

The chain joins TRBV11-2 to TRBJ2-3; 8 nucleotides agree with TRBD1. Trimming cost V 5 bases and J 4 bases; bases outside gene matches: 8. The V gene's germline CDR1 is SGHAT and CDR2 FQNNGV. This CDR3 is built from 15 residues. In DNA form, the CDR3 reads TGTGCCAGCAGCGGGCGGACAGGGCCCGCAGATACGCAGTATTTT. As protein: CASSGRTGPADTQYF.

For this clone: The sample contains more than one DNA sequence encoding this CDR3. J is TRBJ2-7 and V is TRBV27; D is ambiguous. This CDR3 region has 13 residues. Germline assignment: CDR1 MNHEY and CDR2 SMNVEV (reference sequence). V was cut by 2 bases and J by 2 bases, with 7 bases left in between. The DNA of the CDR3 is TGTGCCAGCAGTTTAGGCGGTACCTACGAGCAGTACTTC. Translating it yields CASSLGGTYEQYF.

This rearrangement joins TRBV28 to TRBJ2-3; 11 bases map to TRBD2. The CDR3 consists of 17 residues. Losses at the gene ends were 3 bases for V and 6 bases for J; bases not matched to a gene: 11. The germline gives CDR1 MDHEN, CDR2 SYDVKM. In nucleotides, the CDR3 is TGTGCCAGCAGTTTGAAAACTAGCGGGAGAATCTTTGATACGCAGTATTTT. Translating it yields CASSLKTSGRIFDTQYF.

This rearrangement joins TRBV27 to TRBJ1-1; D is perhaps TRBD1 (5 bases). Germline assignment: CDR1 MNHEY and CDR2 SMNVEV (reference sequence). The CDR3 is 15 amino acids. V was pared by 3 bases and J by 1 base, with 12 bases between. Here the CDR3 reads CASSLGAGTNTEAFF. The CDR3, as DNA: TGTGCCAGCAGTTTGGGCGCAGGGACGAACACTGAAGCTTTCTTT.

The chain carries TRBV29-1 and TRBJ2-7; D might be TRBD2 (6 bases). The CDR3 has 13 residues. The ends were cut back, 6 bases at V and 0 bases at J, with 12 bases in the middle. The germline V gene encodes CDR1 SQVTM and CDR2 ANQGSEA. CDR3 nucleotide sequence: TGCAGCGTGGGACTGAGTACCTCCTACGAGCAGTACTTC. It codes for CSVGLSTSYEQYF.

The gene calls are TRBV11-2 and TRBJ2-5, with D perhaps matching TRBD2 (6 bases). Germline CDR1 reads SGHAT; CDR2 reads FQNNGV. The length of the CDR3 is 13 residues. Trimming left V 2 bases short and J 5 bases short, with 9 bases between. DNA of the CDR3: TGTGCCAGCAGCTTATGGAGCGGGGAGACCCAGTACTTC. Protein: CASSLWSGETQYF.

The chain links TRBV7-9 to TRBJ2-1; 14 bases are a match to TRBD2. V lost 7 bases to trimming and J lost 2 bases; unmatched junction nucleotides: 13. CDR3 length: 19 residues. The V gene's germline CDR1 is SEHNR and CDR2 FQNEAQ (reference sequence). CDR3 sequence: CASNPPGLAGEGTYNEQFF. The DNA for the CDR3 is TGTGCCAGCAACCCCCCGGGACTAGCGGGAGAGGGGACCTACAATGAGCAGTTCTTC.

The chain uses TRBV6-1 and TRBJ1-2; a weak D match, TRBD1 (6 bases). Germline assignment: CDR1 MNHNS and CDR2 SASEGT. CDR3 size: 13 residues. V was cut by 3 bases and J by 5 bases, with 10 bases left in between. The CDR3 is CASSDGQLYGYTF. In DNA form, the CDR3 reads TGTGCCAGCAGTGACGGACAGCTGTATGGCTACACCTTC.

The V call is TRBV30, the J call TRBJ2-7; D call uncertain. Germline lookup yields CDR1 GTSNPN and CDR2 SVGIG (reference sequence). V was trimmed by 5 bases and J by 2 bases, leaving 13 bases between them. CDR3 length: 13 residues. This chain's CDR3 is CAWALQVAYEQYF. The CDR3 DNA reads as TGTGCCTGGGCCTTGCAGGTCGCCTACGAGCAGTACTTC.

The rearrangement links TRBV27 to TRBJ1-2, with 9 bases identical to TRBD1. The J segment lost 3 bases and the V segment lost 3 bases, leaving 8 bases of the junction unmatched. From germline, CDR1 is MNHEY and CDR2 SMNVEV (reference sequence). CDR3 length equals 16 residues. CDR3 amino acids: CASSFGSTGGYYGYTF. In DNA form, the CDR3 reads TGTGCCAGCAGTTTCGGATCTACAGGGGGCTACTATGGCTACACCTTC.

CDR3 amino acids: CASRPQGALIREQFF. As DNA, the CDR3 is TGCGCCAGCAGACCCCAGGGAGCTCTTATCCGTGAGCAGTTCTTC. The chain combines TRBV4-1 with TRBJ2-1; TRBD1 or TRBD2 may be the D gene (5 bases each). The germline CDR1 and CDR2 sequences are MGHRA and YSYEKL. The CDR3 spans 15 residues. The V and J ends lost 6 bases and 9 bases respectively, with 21 bases between them.